Shown below are 31 T cell receptor beta chains from a single sample sequenced in a study of beta chain features in type 1 diabetes. Sequenced material consisted of expressed TCRB transcripts (all of the isolated RNA was reverse transcribed). The assay was immunoSEQ multiplex PCR, and TCRdb's table has in-frame clones only and misses some. The sample gives 400,000 to 450,000 clones, about 15% of which show up once; roughly 0.038% is in the top ten. Sequencing input: naive CD4+ T cells from blood. These receptors were taken from a man younger than 45 in good health.

The CDR3 region is CASSQTRTRSTDTQYF. In DNA form, the CDR3 reads TGTGCCAGCAGCCAGACCAGGACTAGAAGCACAGATACGCAGTATTTT. The chain has TRBV4-2 and TRBJ2-3, with 7 nucleotides matching TRBD2. The CDR3 totals 16 residues. Trimming removed 3 bases from V and 0 bases from J; junction bases left unmatched: 6. The V gene's germline CDR1 is LGHNA and CDR2 YNFKEQ.

Only a few counts were recorded for this clone. V usage is TRBV7-8 and J usage is TRBJ1-4; D may be TRBD1 (6 bases). In germline, CDR1 is SGHVS, CDR2 FQNEAQ. Trimming took 5 bases from V and 8 from J, leaving 15 bases between them. This CDR3 comprises 14 residues. In nucleotides, the CDR3 is TGTGCCAGCAGCCCCACGGGGGCAGGGGAAAAACTGTTTTTT. The encoded protein is CASSPTGAGEKLFF.

V gene TRBV6-1 combines with J gene TRBJ2-1; 7 nucleotides align to TRBD1. Per germline, CDR1 MNHNS and CDR2 SASEGT. CDR3 length equals 15 residues. Losses at the gene ends were 4 bases for V and 6 bases for J; bases not matched to a gene: 9. CDR3: CASSAAQTGFNEQFF. CDR3 sequence (DNA): TGTGCCAGCAGTGCAGCTCAGACAGGGTTCAATGAGCAGTTCTTC.

This clone was observed a handful of times. The chain combines TRBV7-2 with TRBJ2-3; 10 bases map to TRBD1. This CDR3 contains 12 residues. CDR1 and CDR2 (germline): SGHTA, FQGNSA. Germline trimming cut 5 bases from V and 11 bases from J; bases unmatched to any gene: 4. In nucleotides, the CDR3 is TGTGCCAGCAGCCTCCGGGACAGGGGGCAGTATTTT. The encoded protein is CASSLRDRGQYF.

The chain joins TRBV5-1 to TRBJ2-3, with D uncertain. This CDR3 comprises 15 residues. Between the trimmed V and J ends, which lost 0 bases and 2 bases, there was a span of 10 bases. Germline V gene data show CDR1 as SGHRS and CDR2 as YFSETQ. As DNA, the CDR3 is TGCGCCAGCAGCTTGGCCGAGAGGAACACAGATACGCAGTATTTT. It yields the protein CASSLAERNTDTQYF. Full variable domain (rest looked up from reference TRBV5-1 and TRBJ2-3): KAGVTQTPRYLIKTRGQQVTLSCSPISGHRSVSWYQQTPGQGLQFLFEYFSETQRNKGNFPGRFSGRQFSNSRSEMNVSTLELGDSALYLCASSLAERNTDTQYFGPGTRLTVL.

The sample holds a few counts of this clone. V and J are TRBV7-8 and TRBJ2-2; 9 bases align to TRBD1. V lost 4 bases to trimming and J lost 9 bases; unmatched junction nucleotides: 6. Germline CDR1 and CDR2: SGHVS and FQNEAQ. The CDR3 sequence is 14 residues long. The chain's CDR3 is CASSSNRGLWELFF. The CDR3 DNA is TGTGCCAGCAGCTCAAACAGGGGGCTGTGGGAGCTGTTTTTT.

This clone was counted between two and nine times. V and J are TRBV29-1 and TRBJ2-5; D gene unclear. The V and J ends lost 2 bases and 7 bases respectively, with 8 bases between them. The CDR3 covers 11 residues. Per the germline V gene, CDR1 is SQVTM and CDR2 is ANQGSEA. The CDR3 sequence: CSVEKEPTQYF. The CDR3 DNA sequence: TGCAGCGTTGAAAAGGAGCCGACCCAGTACTTC. The entire variable domain, with the rest obtained from reference TRBV29-1 and TRBJ2-5, is as follows: SAVISQKPSRDICQRGTSLTIQCQVDSQVTMMFWYRQQPGQSLTLIATANQGSEATYESGFVIDKFPISRPNLTFSTLTVSNMSPEDSSIYLCSVEKEPTQYFGPGTRLLVL.

This clone was counted a few times. This chain's CDR3 is CASSPTGGDYNEQFF. CDR3 coding DNA: TGTGCCAGCAGCCCGACGGGGGGGGACTACAATGAGCAGTTCTTC. This chain connects TRBV7-2 to TRBJ2-1, with 8 bases matching TRBD2. Germline lookup yields CDR1 SGHTA and CDR2 FQGNSA. The length of the CDR3 is 15 residues. V was pared by 5 bases and J by 3 bases, with 6 bases of the junction left unmatched. The entire variable domain, with the rest obtained from reference TRBV7-2 and TRBJ2-1, is as follows: GAGVSQSPSNKVTEKGKDVELRCDPISGHTALYWYRQSLGQGLEFLIYFQGNSAPDKSGLPSDRFSAERTGGSVSTLTIQRTQQEDSAVYLCASSPTGGDYNEQFFGPGTRLTVL.

The genes are TRBV29-1 and TRBJ2-2; D is possibly TRBD1 (6 bases). The germline V and J ends were trimmed by 5 bases and 6 bases, with 13 bases remaining between them. Germline loops: CDR1 SQVTM, CDR2 ANQGSEA. The CDR3 runs 13 residues. The CDR3 reads CSVSQGRAGELFF. The CDR3 nucleotides read TGCAGCGTTAGTCAGGGGCGCGCCGGGGAGCTGTTTTTT.

This clone was seen a handful of times. The chain carries TRBV2 and TRBJ2-1, with 7 bases matching TRBD2. CDR1 is SNHLY, CDR2 FYNNEI, per germline. This CDR3 has 16 amino acids. J gave up 2 bases and V 1 base, and 5 bases lay outside the gene matches. CDR3 coding DNA: TGTGCCAGCAGTGAAGACGTAGCGGGCGCCTACAATGAGCAGTTCTTC. Protein: CASSEDVAGAYNEQFF.

J is TRBJ1-1 and V is TRBV25-1, with TRBD1 as a possible D gene (6 bases). Germline V gives CDR1 MGHDK, CDR2 SYGVNS. The CDR3 totals 13 residues. V was pared by 10 bases and J by 0 bases, with 12 bases between. The CDR3 sequence is CANSDSMNTEAFF. CDR3 sequence (DNA): TGTGCCAACTCGGACAGTATGAACACTGAAGCTTTCTTT.

The chain couples TRBV6-1 to TRBJ2-7; TRBD2 might be the D (6 bases). V was trimmed by 2 bases and J by 7 bases, leaving 24 bases between them. The CDR3 contains 17 residues. CDR1 and CDR2 (germline): MNHNS, SASEGT. CDR3 protein: CASSETRLGLRSGEQYV. In nucleotides, the CDR3 is TGTGCCAGCAGTGAAACGCGATTGGGACTCCGGTCGGGGGAGCAGTACGTC.

The genes are TRBV7-6 and TRBJ1-2; no clear D gene. CDR3 length: 14 residues. Between the trimmed V and J ends, which lost 1 base and 4 bases, there was a span of 10 bases. CDR1 and CDR2 (germline): SGHVS, FNYEAQ. The CDR3 region has the DNA TGTGCCAGCAGCTTAGGGCAGGATACCTATGGCTACACCTTC. It translates to CASSLGQDTYGYTF.

This clone was counted only a few times. The V and J genes are TRBV7-2 and TRBJ2-7; D is perhaps TRBD2 (5 bases). The V gene lost 4 bases and the J gene lost 6 bases, with 13 bases spanning the gap. CDR1 and CDR2 (germline): SGHTA, FQGNSA. The CDR3 is 13 amino acids. CDR3 in DNA: TGTGCCAGCAGCTCCTGGACTGGAGCCGAGCAGTACGTC. This translates into CASSSWTGAEQYV.

The chain links TRBV29-1 to TRBJ2-7; 9 bases line up with TRBD2. Germline CDR1 is SQVTM and CDR2 is ANQGSEA. The CDR3 contains 17 residues. The V segment lost 0 bases and the J segment 6 bases; nucleotides outside the gene matches: 15. CDR3 bases: TGCAGCGTTGAAGATCGCGTAGCGGGAGCATTAAAGGGCGAGCAGTACGTC. Protein: CSVEDRVAGALKGEQYV.

This clone was observed a few times. This sequence joins TRBV7-9 and TRBJ2-1, with D tentatively TRBD1 or TRBD2 (5 bases each). Trimming removed 7 bases from V and 5 bases from J, with 9 bases in between. The CDR3 extends over 12 amino acids. Germline V gives CDR1 SEHNR, CDR2 FQNEAQ (reference sequence). DNA for the CDR3: TGTGCCAGCAATGGGGACCACAATGAGCAGTTCTTC. It yields the protein CASNGDHNEQFF.

The chain links TRBV15 to TRBJ1-2; D remains ambiguous. Trimming cost V 0 bases and J 8 bases, with 10 bases left between them. Germline values: CDR1 LNHNV, CDR2 YYDKDF (reference sequence). The CDR3 sequence is 13 residues long. As DNA, the CDR3 is TGTGCCACCAGCAGAGATCTGGGAGGCGGCTACACCTTC. Its protein is CATSRDLGGGYTF.

In this sample, this clone turned up once. A read error may produce the germline difference seen at one junction end. The chain has TRBV27 and TRBJ2-7; D is perhaps TRBD1 or TRBD2 (5 bases each). The CDR3 sequence is 12 residues long. From germline, CDR1 is MNHEY and CDR2 SMNVEV (reference sequence). The CDR3 DNA follows: TGTGCCAGCAGTTTCCCGGGGACCGTTTTGACCTTC. It translates to CASSFPGTVLTF.

The chain is built from TRBV23-1 and TRBJ2-2, with 8 bases matching TRBD1. TRBV23-1 is an open reading frame whose function is uncertain. This CDR3 comprises 17 residues. V trimming: 2 bases; J trimming: 4 bases; junction bases outside the gene matches: 9. CDR3 nucleotides: TGCGCCAGCAGTCAAGCTCCAGGACAGGGCGGCACCGGGGAGCTGTTTTTT. Amino acids: CASSQAPGQGGTGELFF.

This clone was seen a few times. The chain recombines TRBV7-2 with TRBJ1-1; 7 bases line up with TRBD1. Germline trimming cut 7 bases from V and 7 bases from J; bases unmatched to any gene: 9. This CDR3 comprises 13 residues. Germline V CDR1 and CDR2: SGHTA, FQGNSA. The CDR3 spells CASTVNRGDEAFF. CDR3 DNA: TGTGCCAGCACCGTTAACAGGGGTGATGAAGCTTTCTTT.

In this sample, this clone turned up a few times. The CDR3 protein is CASSSLTNYGYTF. The CDR3 nucleotides are TGTGCCAGCAGCTCGTTGACGAACTATGGCTACACCTTC. The V and J genes are TRBV7-8 and TRBJ1-2; unclear D gene. Germline loops: CDR1 SGHVS, CDR2 FQNEAQ. V was cut by 4 bases and J by 2 bases, with 8 bases left in between. CDR3 length equals 13 residues. Combining the CDR3 with reference TRBV7-8 and TRBJ1-2 gives the whole variable domain GAGVSQSPRYKVAKRGQDVALRCDPISGHVSLFWYQQALGQGPEFLTYFQNEAQLDKSGLPSDRFFAERPEGSVSTLKIQRTQQEDSAVYLCASSSLTNYGYTFGSGTRLTVV.

The chain links TRBV9 to TRBJ1-1, with D possibly TRBD1 on 5 matching bases. The CDR3 is made up of 14 amino acids. Germline V gives CDR1 SGDLS, CDR2 YYNGEE. V lost 1 base to trimming and J lost 3 bases, with 10 bases between them. This CDR3 is CASSVSGRDTEAFF. CDR3 nucleotides: TGTGCCAGCAGCGTATCTGGCAGGGACACTGAAGCTTTCTTT.

This clone was recorded a few times. The chain has TRBV2 and TRBJ2-5; 8 bases agree with TRBD2. Germline trimming cut 5 bases from V and 5 bases from J; bases unmatched to any gene: 7. The germline CDR1 and CDR2 sequences are SNHLY and FYNNEI. This CDR3 spans 14 amino acids. CDR3 sequence: CASSPGTRIETQYF. The CDR3 bases are TGTGCCAGCAGTCCCGGGACTAGAATTGAGACCCAGTACTTC.

This chain links TRBV9 with TRBJ2-1; the D call may be TRBD1 or TRBD2 (5 bases each). Germline V CDR1 and CDR2: SGDLS, YYNGEE. The germline V and J ends were trimmed by 5 bases and 2 bases, with 14 bases remaining between them. CDR3 size: 15 residues. The CDR3 DNA is TGTGCCAGCAGACCAGGGAGAGGGGCCTACAATGAGCAGTTCTTC. It specifies CASRPGRGAYNEQFF.

This clone occurred a few times. The chain joins TRBV7-9 to TRBJ2-1; the D gene could be TRBD1 or TRBD2 (6 bases each). V gave up 5 bases and J gave up 12 bases, with 14 bases separating them. The CDR3 is 12 amino acids. Looked up from germline, CDR1 is SEHNR and CDR2 is FQNEAQ (reference sequence). CDR3 sequence (DNA): TGTGCCAGCAGCCCGGGGGACACCCGGCAGTTCTTC. Protein sequence: CASSPGDTRQFF.

The genes are TRBV10-3 and TRBJ2-1, with D unresolved. Between the trimmed V and J ends, which lost 0 bases and 0 bases, there was a span of 3 bases. CDR3 length: 14 residues. Germline V lookup: CDR1 ENHRY, CDR2 SYGVKD. CDR3 coding DNA: TGTGCCATCAGTGAGTCTGGCTCCTACAATGAGCAGTTCTTC. This sequence encodes CAISESGSYNEQFF.

This clone showed up just a few times. The J gene is TRBJ1-2, the V gene TRBV19; 8 nucleotides line up with TRBD1. The trim removed 6 bases at V and 5 bases at J, leaving 11 bases unmatched. This CDR3 contains 15 residues. Germline CDR1 LNHDA, CDR2 SQIVND (reference sequence). The CDR3 DNA sequence: TGTGCCAGTAGCACCGACAGGGGCCGAGGGTATGGCTACACCTTC. Translating it yields CASSTDRGRGYGYTF.

This clone has only a few counts. The chain couples TRBV7-2 to TRBJ2-3; 7 bases map to TRBD1. Germline lookup yields CDR1 SGHTA and CDR2 FQGNSA. The CDR3 spans 16 residues. Losses at the gene ends were 11 bases for V and 1 base for J; bases not matched to a gene: 15. The CDR3 is CAPGGRAVTCTDTQYF. The CDR3 DNA reads TGTGCCCCAGGGGGTAGAGCCGTAACGTGCACAGATACGCAGTATTTT.

This chain joins TRBV9 and TRBJ2-1; no definite D call. V was shortened by 4 bases and J by 3 bases, with 14 bases between the two germline ends. Germline V gene lookup returns CDR1 SGDLS and CDR2 YYNGEE. This CDR3 has 15 amino acids. CDR3 amino acids: CASSLGPTHYNEQFF. In DNA, the CDR3 is TGTGCCAGCAGCCTTGGGCCCACCCACTACAATGAGCAGTTCTTC.

The CDR3 spells CASGAVAGTSTDTQYF. In DNA form, the CDR3 reads TGTGCCAGCGGTGCCGTAGCGGGCACTAGCACAGATACGCAGTATTTT. The chain is built from TRBV6-4 and TRBJ2-3, with 7 nucleotides matching TRBD2. Unmatched junction bases numbered 11, after V lost 8 bases and J lost 0 bases. Germline V gene sequence: CDR1 MRHNA, CDR2 SNTAGT. The CDR3 runs 16 residues.

The J gene is TRBJ2-3, the V gene TRBV29-1; no clear D. This CDR3 contains 11 residues. Germline CDR1 and CDR2: SQVTM and ANQGSEA. V lost 6 bases, J lost 2 bases, and 6 bases lay in between. The CDR3: CSVEITDTQYF. CDR3 DNA: TGCAGCGTGGAAATCACAGATACGCAGTATTTT.